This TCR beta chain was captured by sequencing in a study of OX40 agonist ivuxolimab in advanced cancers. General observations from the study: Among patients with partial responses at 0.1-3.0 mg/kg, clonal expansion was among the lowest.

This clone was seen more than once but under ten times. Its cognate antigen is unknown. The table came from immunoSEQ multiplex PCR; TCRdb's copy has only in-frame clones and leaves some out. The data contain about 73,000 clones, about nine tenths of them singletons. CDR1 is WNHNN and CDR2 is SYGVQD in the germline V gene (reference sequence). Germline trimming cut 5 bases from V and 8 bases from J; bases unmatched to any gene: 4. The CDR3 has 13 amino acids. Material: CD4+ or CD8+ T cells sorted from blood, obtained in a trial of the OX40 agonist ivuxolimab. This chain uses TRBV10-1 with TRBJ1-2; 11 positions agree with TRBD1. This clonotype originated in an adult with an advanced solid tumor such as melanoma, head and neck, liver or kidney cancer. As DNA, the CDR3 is TGCGCCAGCAGTAAGGACAGGGGGCGAGGCTACACCTTC. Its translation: CASSKDRGRGYTF.